This TCR beta chain was captured by sequencing in a study of PD-1 blockade in classical Hodgkin lymphoma. The CDR3 loop spans 14 amino acids. The germline gives CDR1 SEHNR, CDR2 FQNEAQ (reference sequence). After removal of 5 bases from V and 6 bases from J, the junction contained 9 bases not matched to a gene. Regarding the study as a whole: Newly diagnosed patients had diversity similar to the baseline diversity of complete responders.

Time point described: cycle 4 day 1 (C4D1), after around six weeks of nivolumab. After autologous stem cell transplantation all patients relapsed, and prior brentuximab vedotin exposure differed between cohorts. Investigators isolated CD4+ T cells from thawed PBMCs through magnetic negative selection. TCRdb's table, derived via immunoSEQ multiplex PCR, lists solely in-frame clones and lacks some. The sample has around 25,000 clones, roughly 80% seen once. Regarding this clone: What it binds is unknown.

This specimen was CD4+ T cells from blood, taken before the fourth cycle of nivolumab. The origin of this receptor is a human donor with classical Hodgkin lymphoma. The chain links TRBV7-9 to TRBJ1-1; 7 bases fit TRBD1. CDR3 in DNA: TGTGCCAGCAGCCGCGGACAGGCGGGGGCTGAAGCTTTCTTT. It codes for CASSRGQAGAEAFF.